This is a list of T cell receptor beta chains from one sample in a study of spatial heterogeneity in lung cancer. TCRdb called the 5' RACE reads again in MiXCR, with one record for every CDR3 protein. Among some 100,000 distinct CDR3 sequences, 10% to 15% were seen once, and the ten largest hold roughly 41%. The starting material was PBMCs, obtained at surgery. These receptors were taken from a male donor with early-stage non-small cell lung cancer. Each CDR3 is given with its conserved first and last residue. A D gene is named only where the DNA matches it firmly. Clone size, where shown, is once, few, many, or a class for clones that have expanded.

NA,TRBV4-1,TRBJ2-1,NA,CASSPLREAREQFF,TGCGCCAGCAGCCCCTTGCGGGAAGCGCGCGAGCAGTTCTTC
NA,TRBV6-5,TRBJ1-6,few,CASSQGSNAYNSPLHF,TGTGCCAGCAGCCAAGGAAGCAACGCATATAATTCACCCCTCCACTTT
TRBD1,TRBV12-3/TRBV12-4,TRBJ1-3,NA,CASKSQGASGNTIYF,TGTGCCAGCAAATCCCAGGGGGCGTCTGGAAACACCATATATTTT
TRBD2,TRBV9,TRBJ2-1,NA,CASSVGPGTSGGNEQFF,TGTGCCAGCAGCGTAGGTCCCGGGACTAGCGGGGGCAATGAGCAGTTCTTC
TRBD1,TRBV29-1,TRBJ1-5,few,CSVGYQGAGNQPQHF,TGCAGCGTTGGGTACCAGGGGGCTGGCAATCAGCCCCAGCATTTT
NA,TRBV20-1,TRBJ2-3,NA,CSAPDVRGGTQYF,TGCAGTGCCCCTGATGTCAGGGGAGGTACGCAGTATTTT
TRBD2,TRBV11-1,TRBJ2-1,NA,CASSTLSGFSSYNEQFF,TGTGCCAGCAGCACCCTTAGCGGGTTTAGCTCCTACAATGAGCAGTTCTTC
NA,TRBV5-6,TRBJ2-5,many,CASSPEGAGRETQYF,TGTGCCAGCAGCCCGGAGGGGGCCGGGAGGGAGACCCAGTACTTC
TRBD2,TRBV20-1,TRBJ2-1,few,CSARIQRGYNEQFF,TGCAGTGCTAGAATCCAGCGGGGGTACAATGAGCAGTTCTTC
TRBD1,TRBV30,TRBJ2-2,NA,CAWKTGQGRLGELFF,TGTGCCTGGAAAACAGGACAGGGCCGACTCGGGGAGCTGTTTTTT
NA,TRBV20-1,TRBJ1-1,NA,CSARGERIEAFF,TGCAGTGCTAGAGGGGAGAGAATTGAAGCTTTCTTT
TRBD1,TRBV7-9,TRBJ2-7,many,CASSWGQGPEQYF,TGTGCCAGCAGCTGGGGACAGGGCCCCGAGCAGTACTTC
TRBD1,TRBV27,TRBJ1-5,NA,CASSLGQGARGNQPQHF,TGTGCCAGCAGTTTAGGGCAGGGGGCGAGAGGAAATCAGCCCCAGCATTTT
NA,TRBV27,TRBJ1-1,many,CASSYSGVNTEAFF,TGTGCCAGCAGTTATTCAGGAGTGAACACTGAAGCTTTCTTT
NA,TRBV6-5,TRBJ2-7,many,CASSPGVIYEQYF,TGTGCCAGCAGCCCGGGAGTAATCTACGAGCAGTACTTC
NA,TRBV5-1,TRBJ2-1,few,CASSFIRGARNEQFF,TGCGCCAGCAGCTTTATCCGGGGGGCAAGAAATGAGCAGTTCTTC
NA,TRBV20-1,TRBJ1-5,NA,CSARAGGPYSNQPQHF,TGCAGTGCTAGGGCCGGCGGACCTTATAGCAATCAGCCCCAGCATTTT
TRBD2,TRBV12-3/TRBV12-4,TRBJ2-1,NA,CASSLSSGGRFGYNEQFF,TGTGCCAGCAGTTTATCCAGCGGGGGGAGATTTGGGTACAATGAGCAGTTCTTC
NA,TRBV5-5,TRBJ1-2,NA,CASSSDSTYGYTF,TGTGCCAGCAGCAGCGACAGTACCTATGGCTACACCTTC
TRBD2,TRBV6-5,TRBJ2-7,many,CASRERGGSYEQYF,TGTGCCAGCAGGGAGCGGGGGGGATCCTACGAGCAGTACTTC
TRBD1,TRBV6-5,TRBJ2-3,NA,CASLDRVTDTQYF,TGTGCCAGCCTCGACAGGGTGACAGATACGCAGTATTTT
TRBD2,TRBV2,TRBJ2-2,NA,CASSERASGSATGELFF,TGTGCCAGCAGTGAAAGGGCTAGCGGGAGCGCCACCGGGGAGCTGTTTTTT
NA,TRBV29-1,TRBJ2-1,NA,CSVGPNEQFF,TGCAGCGTTGGGCCCAATGAGCAGTTCTTC
TRBD2,TRBV11-2,TRBJ2-3,many,CASSSPGTRATPRTDTQYF,TGTGCCAGCAGCTCACCCGGGACTAGAGCTACTCCCCGCACAGATACGCAGTATTTT
TRBD1,TRBV5-1,TRBJ1-1,NA,CASSYTGGNTEAFF,TGCGCCAGCAGCTACACAGGGGGGAACACTGAAGCTTTCTTT
NA,TRBV20-1,TRBJ1-1,NA,CSATETRGTEAFF,TGCAGTGCCACTGAGACCAGGGGCACTGAAGCTTTCTTT
NA,TRBV12-3/TRBV12-4,TRBJ2-7,NA,CASSQDTDSPYEQYF,TGTGCCAGCAGTCAGGACACGGACAGCCCCTACGAGCAGTACTTC
TRBD2,TRBV5-1,TRBJ2-2,NA,CASSSRTSGTLNTGELFF,TGCGCCAGCAGCTCGCGGACTAGCGGGACCCTGAACACCGGGGAGCTGTTTTTT
TRBD2,TRBV20-1,TRBJ2-3,few,CSARTVAGYTDTQYF,TGCAGTGCTAGAACCGTAGCGGGGTACACAGATACGCAGTATTTT
NA,TRBV14,TRBJ2-7,NA,CASSLGDSQKQYF,TGTGCCAGCAGCCTGGGGGACTCCCAGAAGCAGTACTTC
NA,TRBV6-5,TRBJ2-1,NA,CASSYSERRNEQFF,TGTGCCAGCAGTTACTCCGAGCGCCGTAATGAGCAGTTCTTC
TRBD1,TRBV14,TRBJ2-2,few,CASSQTGSGTGELFF,TGTGCCAGCAGCCAGACAGGGTCGGGCACCGGGGAGCTGTTTTTT
TRBD1,TRBV28,TRBJ1-2,NA,CASSFPGQRFYGYTF,TGTGCCAGCAGTTTCCCGGGACAGAGATTCTATGGCTACACCTTC
TRBD1,TRBV28,TRBJ1-4,few,CASRFRQGALKLFF,TGTGCCAGCAGATTCCGACAGGGGGCCTTAAAACTGTTTTTT
NA,TRBV12-3/TRBV12-4,TRBJ1-2,NA,CASNPGANYGYTF,TGTGCCAGCAACCCCGGAGCTAACTATGGCTACACCTTC
TRBD1,TRBV5-1,TRBJ1-2,NA,CASSIRDRNYGYTF,TGCGCCAGCAGCATCCGGGACAGAAACTATGGCTACACCTTC
TRBD1,TRBV7-2,TRBJ2-1,NA,CASSQQGVGEQFF,TGTGCCAGCAGCCAACAGGGGGTCGGTGAGCAGTTCTTC
TRBD1,TRBV2,TRBJ2-7,few,CASSKPGQGAREQYF,TGTGCCAGCAGTAAACCGGGACAGGGGGCAAGGGAGCAGTACTTC
NA,TRBV18,TRBJ1-5,NA,CASSPFESNQPQHF,TGTGCCAGCTCACCTTTCGAAAGCAATCAGCCCCAGCATTTT
NA,TRBV20-1,TRBJ1-2,many,CRSAGRGYTF,TGCAGGTCGGCAGGCCGGGGCTACACCTTC
TRBD1,TRBV27,TRBJ1-1,NA,CASRGVQGLNEAFF,TGTGCCAGCAGGGGCGTACAGGGGTTAAATGAAGCTTTCTTT
TRBD1,TRBV7-2,TRBJ2-1,few,CASSVSGQDRHEQFF,TGTGCCAGCAGCGTCTCGGGACAGGATAGACATGAGCAGTTCTTC
NA,TRBV15,TRBJ2-7,many,CATSSRPQGSRAREQYF,TGTGCCACCAGCAGTCGCCCCCAGGGTTCAAGGGCCCGCGAGCAGTACTTC